This TCR beta chain was obtained from a study of control samples from healthy donors and cancer patients. The CDR3 extends over 14 amino acids. V was trimmed by 2 bases and J by 5 bases, leaving 11 bases between them. Germline V lookup: CDR1 MNHEY, CDR2 SMNVEV (reference sequence). Profiled with immunoSEQ multiplex PCR; TCRdb holds only in-frame clones, not every one. The table records approximately 100,000 clones, 90% of them present only once. Sequenced input: blood. This receptor was identified in a human donor in good health. The donor label of this sample is uncertain. This chain joins TRBV27 and TRBJ2-3; D is possibly TRBD1 (6 bases). The CDR3: CASSLTLGGDTQYF. The CDR3 nucleotides read TGTGCCAGCAGTTTAACCCTAGGGGGAGATACGCAGTATTTT.